This TCR beta chain was observed in a study of cytomegalovirus exposure and HLA in healthy donors. Use of 60 Vbeta and 13 Jbeta primers characterized the PCR. TCRdb's table, derived via immunoSEQ multiplex PCR, lists solely in-frame clones and lacks some. The table lists just over 200,000 clones, 70% to 85% of them singletons. In germline, CDR1 is SGDLS, CDR2 YYNGEE. This CDR3 has 19 amino acids. Germline trimming cut 0 bases from V and 0 bases from J; bases unmatched to any gene: 9. The sequenced sample was PBMCs. The gene calls are TRBV9 and TRBJ1-4; 9 bases agree with TRBD1. This TCR was sampled from a man between 45 and 60 years old in good health and CMV-seronegative. As DNA, the CDR3 is TGTGCCAGCAGCGTAGGAGGATGGGACAGGGAAACAACTAATGAAAAACTGTTTTTT. Translation: CASSVGGWDRETTNEKLFF.